Here is one T cell receptor beta chain with its context. Its antigen is not known. These data come from a study of shared clonotypes between healthy human individuals. Across the whole study: CD4 naive and memory got three plates each, CD8 naive two, CD8 memory one.

Produced via immunoSEQ multiplex PCR; TCRdb's table is partial and in-frame only. This sample has about 2 million clones, with over 85% found just once. Naive CD8 cells comprised CD45RO-negative, CCR7-positively selected cells, excluding terminally differentiated effector memory CD45RA+ cells. Study conclusions and caveats: Genetic and exposure-history diversity was limited by the small donor number. Non-shared clonotypes had lower generation probabilities than those shared by all four donors.

V gave up 4 bases and J gave up 4 bases, with 19 bases separating them. The CDR3 is made up of 16 amino acids. Per germline, CDR1 SNHLY and CDR2 FYNNEI. The sequenced sample consisted of naive CD8+ T cells sorted from blood. The chain couples TRBV2 to TRBJ1-2, with D tentatively TRBD1 (5 bases). The receptor was isolated from a young man in good health. The CDR3, as DNA: TGTGCCAGCAGTGCCAACACCGCGGGGGTCGGCTATGGCTACACCTTC. This encodes CASSANTAGVGYGYTF.